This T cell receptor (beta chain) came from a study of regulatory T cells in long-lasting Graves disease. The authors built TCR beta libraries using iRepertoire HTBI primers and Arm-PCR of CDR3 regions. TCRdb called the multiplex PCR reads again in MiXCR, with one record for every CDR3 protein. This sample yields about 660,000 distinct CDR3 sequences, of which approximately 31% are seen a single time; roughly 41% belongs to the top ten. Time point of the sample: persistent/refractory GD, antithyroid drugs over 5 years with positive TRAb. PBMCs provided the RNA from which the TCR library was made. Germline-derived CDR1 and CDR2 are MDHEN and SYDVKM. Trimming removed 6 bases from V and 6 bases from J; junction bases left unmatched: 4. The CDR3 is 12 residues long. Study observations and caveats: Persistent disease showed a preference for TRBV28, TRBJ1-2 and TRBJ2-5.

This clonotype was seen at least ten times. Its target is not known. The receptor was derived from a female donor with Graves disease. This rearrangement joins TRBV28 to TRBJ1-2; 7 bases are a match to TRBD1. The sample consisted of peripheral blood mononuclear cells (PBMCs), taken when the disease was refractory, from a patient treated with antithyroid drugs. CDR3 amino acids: CASSATGNGYTF. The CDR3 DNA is TGTGCCAGCAGCGCGACAGGGAATGGCTACACCTTC.